This record looks at one T cell receptor beta chain sequence and its context. Its antigen is unknown. No base quality values were provided; no much bigger clone lies one nucleotide off. This sample stems from a study of T cell changes during pregnancy in multiple sclerosis (dated by TCRdb to the late 2010s). About the study as a whole: In women with multiple sclerosis, the researchers looked at how the T cell repertoire shifted as pregnancy progressed.

Libraries were prepared through the immunoSEQ multiplex PCR assay. In TCRdb, the immuneACCESS table is reduced to in-frame sequences with V and J assigned. These tables do not hold every clone; where another copy was compared, an unresolved V gene accounts for under half, and the others remain unexplained. A total of 40,000 to 45,000 clones appear in this sample, 70% to 90% of them only once. Under 1% of the sample rests with the top ten. CDR1 GTSNPN and CDR2 SVGIG were looked up in the germline V gene (reference sequence). Reading from cysteine to phenylalanine, the CDR3 counts 13 amino acids. CDR3 DNA is the only sequence kept; it has 39 bases, read in frame from the first base. V lost 2 bases and J lost 4 bases; the stretch between them is 11 bases long.

The sample in question was CD4+ T cells from peripheral blood mononuclear cells, obtained after pregnancy. This TCR came from a female donor with multiple sclerosis, enrolled in a pregnancy study. Recombination joined TRBV30 with TRBJ2-5; the D gene is perhaps TRBD2, from 5 matching bases. The nucleotides are TGTGCCTGGAGTCGCGGGTTTAGAGAGACCCAGTACTTC. Translated, this gives CAWSRGFRETQYF. Where the CDR3 stops, the reference TRBV30 and TRBJ2-5 genes take over; the full variable domain is SQTIHQWPATLVQPVGSPLSLECTVEGTSNPNLYWYRQAAGRGLQLLFYSVGIGQISSEVPQNLSASRPQDRQFILSSKKLLLSDSGFYLCAWSRGFRETQYFGPGTRLLVL.